This T cell receptor beta chain was documented in a study of T cell changes during pregnancy in multiple sclerosis (dated by TCRdb to between 2017 and 2020). About the investigation overall: In women with multiple sclerosis, the researchers looked at how the T cell repertoire shifted as pregnancy progressed.

This clone was found once. There is no known antigen for this receptor. It has no much larger one-base neighbor in the sample; base qualities were not kept. CDR1 and CDR2 were assigned from the germline V gene (reference sequence) as SEHNR and FQNEAQ. Its CDR3 holds 16 amino acids, cysteine through phenylalanine. Solely the CDR3 DNA is kept, with 48 bases framed from the first base. V drops 4 bases and J drops 0 bases, leaving 13 bases in between. Libraries were made using the immunoSEQ multiplex PCR assay. Entries here come from immuneACCESS through TCRdb and include only in-frame sequences with V and J called. Some clones fail to appear in such tables; in the studies checked, an unresolved V gene covers under half of the shortfall, and the cause of the remainder is unknown. This sample gives around 50,000 clones in total; 90% to 95% of them show up just once. The ten largest make up less than 4.5% of the sample.

The clonotype comes from a female donor with multiple sclerosis, enrolled in a pregnancy study. This specimen was CD8+ T cells from peripheral blood mononuclear cells, taken in the second trimester of pregnancy. The V gene is TRBV7-9 and the J gene is TRBJ2-1; the D gene is perhaps TRBD1, on 6 matching bases. The CDR3: CASSSNRDGSYNEQFF. The sequenced DNA is TGTGCCAGCAGCTCGAACAGGGACGGCTCCTACAATGAGCAGTTCTTC.